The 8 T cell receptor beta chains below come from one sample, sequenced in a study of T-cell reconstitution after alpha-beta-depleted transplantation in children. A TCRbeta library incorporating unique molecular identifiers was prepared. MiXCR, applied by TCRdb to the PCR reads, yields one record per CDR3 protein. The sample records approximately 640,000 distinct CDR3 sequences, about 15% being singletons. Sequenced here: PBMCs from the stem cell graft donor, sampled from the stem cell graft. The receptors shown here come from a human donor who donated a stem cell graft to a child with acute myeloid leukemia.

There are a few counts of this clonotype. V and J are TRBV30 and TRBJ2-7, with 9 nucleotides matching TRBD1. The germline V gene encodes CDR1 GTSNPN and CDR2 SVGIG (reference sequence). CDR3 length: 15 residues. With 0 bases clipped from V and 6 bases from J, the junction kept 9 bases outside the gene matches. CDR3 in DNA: TGTGCCTGGAGTGTACGACGGGACAGGGACTCCGAGCAGTACTTC. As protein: CAWSVRRDRDSEQYF.

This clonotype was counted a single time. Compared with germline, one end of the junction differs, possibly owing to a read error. CDR3 sequence (DNA): TGCTGTGCTCGCCCACTACTAGCGGGGACAACCACTAGCACAGATACGCAGTATTTT. It is translated as CCARPLLAGTTTSTDTQYF. This chain uses TRBV20-1 with TRBJ2-3; 10 positions agree with TRBD2. Germline V gene data show CDR1 as DFQATT and CDR2 as SNEGSKA (reference sequence). This CDR3 spans 19 amino acids.

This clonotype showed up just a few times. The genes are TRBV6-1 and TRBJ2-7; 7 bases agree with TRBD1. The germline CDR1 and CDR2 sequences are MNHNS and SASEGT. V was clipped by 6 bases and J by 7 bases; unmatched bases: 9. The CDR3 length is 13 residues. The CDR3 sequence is CASSGTELREQYF. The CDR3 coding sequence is TGTGCCAGCAGCGGGACAGAGTTACGTGAGCAGTACTTC.

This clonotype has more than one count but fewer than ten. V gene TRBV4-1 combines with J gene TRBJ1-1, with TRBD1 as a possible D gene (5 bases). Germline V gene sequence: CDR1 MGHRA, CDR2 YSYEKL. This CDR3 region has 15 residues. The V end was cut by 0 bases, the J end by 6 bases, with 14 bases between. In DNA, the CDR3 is TGCGCCAGCAGCCAAGAGGGGGGGATCGGCGCTGAAGCTTTCTTT. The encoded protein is CASSQEGGIGAEAFF.

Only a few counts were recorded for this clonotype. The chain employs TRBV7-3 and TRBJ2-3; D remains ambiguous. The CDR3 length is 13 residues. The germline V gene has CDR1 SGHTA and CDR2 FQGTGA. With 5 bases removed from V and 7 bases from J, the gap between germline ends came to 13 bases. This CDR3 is CASSIGPTHTQYF. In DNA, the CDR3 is TGTGCCAGCAGCATCGGACCAACGCATACGCAGTATTTT.

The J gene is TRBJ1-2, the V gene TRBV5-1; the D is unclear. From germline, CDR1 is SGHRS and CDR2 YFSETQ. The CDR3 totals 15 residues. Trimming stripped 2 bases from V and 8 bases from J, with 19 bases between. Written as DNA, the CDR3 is TGCGCCAGCAGCTTTACCGGGCCCCCGGCGAACGGCTACACCTTC. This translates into CASSFTGPPANGYTF.

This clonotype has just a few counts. The CDR3 here is CASSTGSTEAFF. The DNA of the CDR3 is TGCGCCAGCAGCACCGGAAGCACTGAAGCTTTCTTT. The chain uses TRBV5-1 and TRBJ1-1, with unresolved D. CDR1 SGHRS and CDR2 YFSETQ come from the germline V gene. V was clipped by 4 bases and J by 4 bases, with 8 bases between them. The CDR3 loop spans 12 amino acids. The full variable domain, completed using reference TRBV5-1 and TRBJ1-1, is KAGVTQTPRYLIKTRGQQVTLSCSPISGHRSVSWYQQTPGQGLQFLFEYFSETQRNKGNFPGRFSGRQFSNSRSEMNVSTLELGDSALYLCASSTGSTEAFFGQGTRLTVV.

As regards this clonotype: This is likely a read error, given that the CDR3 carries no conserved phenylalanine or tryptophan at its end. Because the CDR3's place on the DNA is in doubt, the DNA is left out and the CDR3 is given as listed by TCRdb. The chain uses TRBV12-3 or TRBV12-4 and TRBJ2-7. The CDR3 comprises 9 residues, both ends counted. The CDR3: CASSLLLLS.